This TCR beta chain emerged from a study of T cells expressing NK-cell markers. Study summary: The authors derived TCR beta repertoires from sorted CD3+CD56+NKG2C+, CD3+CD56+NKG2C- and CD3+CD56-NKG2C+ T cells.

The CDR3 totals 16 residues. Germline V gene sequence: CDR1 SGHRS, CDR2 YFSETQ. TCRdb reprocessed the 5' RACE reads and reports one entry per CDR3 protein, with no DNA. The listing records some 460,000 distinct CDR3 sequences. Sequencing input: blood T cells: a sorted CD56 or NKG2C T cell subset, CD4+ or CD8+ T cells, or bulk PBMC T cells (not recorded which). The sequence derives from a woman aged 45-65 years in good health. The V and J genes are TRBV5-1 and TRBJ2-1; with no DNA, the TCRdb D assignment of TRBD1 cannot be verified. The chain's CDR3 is CASGPRGQRDYNEQFF.